One sample yielded the 11 T cell receptor beta chains listed below, sequenced in a study of graft-versus-host responses after intestinal transplantation. No antigen is known for these receptors. Assay: immunoSEQ multiplex PCR; the TCRdb copy retains only in-frame clones and omits some. The sample gives 95,000 to 150,000 clones, just under 95% of which show up once; around 0.12% is in the top ten. The sample was unstimulated CD4+ T cells sorted from spleen or lymph node cells, taken before intestinal transplant. All receptors come from a human donor who received an intestinal transplant.

CDR3 region: CASRIEETQYF. The CDR3 nucleotides read TGTGCCAGCAGGATTGAAGAGACCCAGTACTTC. The V gene is TRBV2, the J gene TRBJ2-5; D not resolved. CDR1 SNHLY and CDR2 FYNNEI come from the germline V gene. The V gene lost 6 bases and the J gene lost 3 bases, with 5 bases spanning the gap. CDR3 size: 11 residues.

The chain links TRBV19 to TRBJ1-5, with D maybe TRBD1 (5 bases). The V end was cut by 4 bases, the J end by 1 base, with 23 bases between. The germline CDR1 and CDR2 sequences are LNHDA and SQIVND (reference sequence). This CDR3 has 19 amino acids. The CDR3 coding sequence is TGTGCCAGTAGTACCTACGGGACGGTATTGAGAGACAGCAATCAGCCCCAGCATTTT. This translates into CASSTYGTVLRDSNQPQHF.

CDR3 DNA sequence: TGTGCCAGCAGTTTAAGGCAGGGATTCACAGATACGCAGTATTTT. As protein: CASSLRQGFTDTQYF. The V gene is TRBV28, the J gene TRBJ2-3; a possible D gene is TRBD1 (5 bases). V was pared by 2 bases and J by 2 bases, with 11 bases between. CDR1 and CDR2 (germline): MDHEN, SYDVKM. This CDR3 region has 15 residues.

The chain carries TRBV28 and TRBJ2-5; 7 positions agree with TRBD1. The length of the CDR3 is 15 residues. CDR1 and CDR2 (germline): MDHEN, SYDVKM. V was clipped by 2 bases and J by 1 base; unmatched bases: 4. DNA for the CDR3: TGTGCCAGCAGTTTAACGGGGACAGTCCAAGAGACCCAGTACTTC. It translates to CASSLTGTVQETQYF.

The chain couples TRBV10-3 to TRBJ2-6; 9 bases match TRBD1. V trimming: 5 bases; J trimming: 0 bases; junction bases outside the gene matches: 8. CDR1 is ENHRY, CDR2 SYGVKD, per germline. This CDR3 comprises 18 residues. CDR3 DNA: TGTGCCATCAGTCCCGGGACAGGGAGAGGCTCTGGGGCCAACGTCCTGACTTTC. This sequence encodes CAISPGTGRGSGANVLTF.

The chain has TRBV10-2 and TRBJ2-7, with TRBD2 matching 12 bases. Germline V gene lookup returns CDR1 WSHSY and CDR2 SAAADI. The ends lost 0 bases at V and 2 bases at J; junction bases unmatched: 11. CDR3 size: 19 residues. CDR3 bases: TGCGCCAGCAGTGAGTCGACTCGGGTAGGACTAGCGGGAACCTACGAGCAGTACTTC. Residues: CASSESTRVGLAGTYEQYF.

The rearrangement uses TRBV19 and TRBJ2-5; 8 nucleotides line up with TRBD1. Germline V gene sequence: CDR1 LNHDA, CDR2 SQIVND (reference sequence). The CDR3 loop spans 13 amino acids. V trimming: 6 bases; J trimming: 5 bases; junction bases outside the gene matches: 5. CDR3 DNA sequence: TGTGCCAGTAGCCGGACAGGGCTTGAGACCCAGTACTTC. This sequence encodes CASSRTGLETQYF.

The rearrangement joins TRBV28 to TRBJ1-2, with a possible D match to TRBD1 (5 bases). Germline-derived CDR1 and CDR2 are MDHEN and SYDVKM. V lost 2 bases and J lost 4, with 14 bases in between. The CDR3 is 15 amino acids. The CDR3 here is CASSLAGARLYGYTF. DNA for the CDR3: TGTGCCAGCAGTTTAGCTGGGGCACGACTCTATGGCTACACCTTC.

The chain is built from TRBV30 and TRBJ1-6; D may be TRBD1 (5 bases). Looked up from germline, CDR1 is GTSNPN and CDR2 is SVGIG (reference sequence). V dropped 4 bases and J dropped 7 bases, with 14 bases sitting between them. The CDR3 sequence is 14 residues long. This CDR3 is CAWNVGGGNSPLHF. In nucleotides, the CDR3 is TGTGCCTGGAACGTTGGGGGGGGGAATTCACCCCTCCACTTT.

The CDR3: CASSGRQGDQQYF. The CDR3 region has the DNA TGTGCCAGCAGTGGCCGACAGGGCGACCAGCAGTACTTC. The chain recombines TRBV6-6 with TRBJ2-7, with 7 bases that match TRBD1. The CDR3 sequence is 13 residues long. Germline V gene lookup returns CDR1 MNHNY and CDR2 SVGAGI (reference sequence). V lost 5 bases, J lost 8 bases, and 9 bases stayed unmatched.

This clone was picked up one time. The chain combines TRBV9 with TRBJ1-1, with 9 bases matching TRBD1. The germline V gene has CDR1 SGDLS and CDR2 YYNGEE. Trimming cost V 3 bases and J 10 bases; bases outside gene matches: 4. CDR3 length equals 12 residues. The CDR3 DNA follows: TGTGCCAGCAGCGGACAGGGGGGAGCAGCTTTCTTT. This translates into CASSGQGGAAFF.